This TCR beta chain was found in a study of type 1 regulatory T cells. About the research overall: T-allo10 is an in vitro-generated, Tr1-enriched CD4 T cell product specific for alloantigen.

TCRdb re-derived calls from the reads in MiXCR, one entry per CDR3 protein. Found here are 25,000 or so distinct CDR3 sequences, roughly 72% of them singletons; the top ten hold roughly 14%. For this clonotype: Its antigen remains unknown.

Germline values: CDR1 MNHEY, CDR2 SVGEGT. V was trimmed by 2 bases and J by 5 bases, leaving 14 bases between them. CDR3 length equals 15 residues. Graft donor-derived T-allo10 cells were described as host-alloantigen-specific, anergic, and alloantigen-specifically suppressive. The genes are TRBV6-2 or TRBV6-3 and TRBJ2-3; D could derive from TRBD1 or TRBD2 (5 bases each). The clonotype originates from a human donor in good health. Sequencing used cultured T cells, either the whole culture or a sorted T cell fraction (not recorded which). Subset in this sample: Tr1-enriched cell product generated in vitro against host alloantigens. CDR3 residues: CASSYGGVGGDTQYF. The CDR3 DNA follows: TGTGCCAGCAGTTACGGTGGGGTTGGGGGAGATACGCAGTATTTT.